A single sample gave rise to the 22 T cell receptor beta chains below, sequenced in a study of identical twins. From the 5' RACE reads, TCRdb called clonotypes with MiXCR, one entry per CDR3 protein. The sample carries over 200,000 distinct CDR3 sequences, over 8% recorded once. What was sequenced was memory (CD45RO+) T cells sorted from blood. These receptors all come from a woman aged 18-35 years in good health.

This clonotype occurred once. This rearrangement joins TRBV6-6 to TRBJ1-4; weak D call: TRBD1 (6 bases). V lost 10 bases, J lost 8 bases, and 17 bases lay in between. The germline V gene encodes CDR1 MNHNY and CDR2 SVGAGI (reference sequence). This CDR3 is 13 amino acids long. CDR3 loop: CATTPRGDEKLFF. The DNA of the CDR3 is TGTGCCACGACGCCCAGGGGCGACGAAAAACTGTTTTTT.

This clonotype was counted only a few times. This chain connects TRBV6-5 to TRBJ1-1; D gene unclear. Germline assignment: CDR1 MNHEY and CDR2 SVGAGI. V lost 0 bases, J lost 1 base, and 9 bases lay in between. The CDR3 runs to 15 residues. This chain's CDR3 is CASSYSREGNTEAFF. The DNA of the CDR3 is TGTGCCAGCAGTTACTCCCGGGAGGGGAACACTGAAGCTTTCTTT.

This clonotype has a count of ten or more. The DNA of the CDR3 is TGTGCCAGCAGCTCCGCCCTTCCGGGACTAGCGGGGAAAGAGACCCAGTACTTC. This encodes CASSSALPGLAGKETQYF. The chain is built from TRBV7-8 and TRBJ2-5; 13 bases map to TRBD2. There are 18 residues in the CDR3. CDR1 is SGHVS, CDR2 FQNEAQ, per germline. The ends lost 4 bases at V and 3 bases at J; junction bases unmatched: 11.

The genes are TRBV12-3 or TRBV12-4 and TRBJ2-7, with 9 bases fitting TRBD1. The junction had 13 bases not matched to a gene; V was cut back by 8 bases and J by 2 bases. The CDR3 length is 16 residues. The CDR3: CASGQWRYRGPYEQYF. The CDR3 bases are TGTGCCAGCGGTCAATGGCGGTACAGGGGGCCCTACGAGCAGTACTTC.

This clonotype was detected many times. This chain links TRBV5-1 with TRBJ2-3; TRBD2 matches 10 bases. V lost 1 base and J lost 3; bases outside the gene matches: 8. Germline CDR1 SGHRS, CDR2 YFSETQ. This CDR3 comprises 17 residues. The chain's CDR3 is CASSLFPSGGTTDTQYF. CDR3 DNA sequence: TGCGCCAGCAGCTTGTTTCCTAGCGGGGGAACAACAGATACGCAGTATTTT.

This chain connects TRBV3-1 to TRBJ2-6; no clear D gene. Trimming removed 7 bases at V and 1 base at J, with 5 bases between. The length of the CDR3 is 13 residues. Germline loops: CDR1 LGHDT, CDR2 YNNKEL (reference sequence). The CDR3 coding sequence is TGTGCCAGCACCTCATCTGGGGCCAACGTCCTGACTTTC. Encoded protein: CASTSSGANVLTF. Supplemented by reference TRBV3-1 and TRBJ2-6, the full variable domain reads DTAVSQTPKYLVTQMGNDKSIKCEQNLGHDTMYWYKQDSKKFLKIMFSYNNKELIINETVPNRFSPKSPDKAHLNLHINSLELGDSAVYFCASTSSGANVLTFGAGSRLTVL.

The gene calls are TRBV20-1 and TRBJ2-7; 7 bases line up with TRBD2. The CDR3 has 14 amino acids. The germline CDR1 and CDR2 sequences are DFQATT and SNEGSKA (reference sequence). Trimming took 5 bases from V and 0 from J; bases not matched to a gene: 7. CDR3 DNA: TGCAGTGCTGGGGGGAGGGGAGGCTCCTACGAGCAGTACTTC. Translation gives CSAGGRGGSYEQYF.

In this sample, this clonotype turned up many times. V usage is TRBV2 and J usage is TRBJ1-1; TRBD1 might be the D (6 bases). Per germline, CDR1 SNHLY and CDR2 FYNNEI. The CDR3 is 13 amino acids. The germline V and J ends were trimmed by 11 bases and 3 bases, with 16 bases remaining between them. The CDR3 DNA reads as TGTGCCGGACAGCTAATCGGCGACACTGAAGCTTTCTTT. Amino acid sequence: CAGQLIGDTEAFF.

The chain is built from TRBV27 and TRBJ1-6; no clear D gene. The CDR3 runs 13 residues. Germline-derived CDR1 and CDR2 are MNHEY and SMNVEV (reference sequence). The V and J ends lost 0 bases and 12 bases respectively, with 9 bases between them. DNA for the CDR3: TGTGCCAGCAGTTTATCGGGCTTCGGACCCCTCCACTTT. Protein product: CASSLSGFGPLHF.

The V gene is TRBV5-1, the J gene TRBJ2-3, with D tentatively TRBD1 or TRBD2 (5 bases each). The length of the CDR3 is 14 residues. The V end lost 1 base, the J end lost 4 bases, and 10 bases lay between the germline ends. CDR1 and CDR2 (germline): SGHRS, YFSETQ. CDR3 sequence: CASSLLGRADTQYF. CDR3 DNA: TGCGCCAGCAGCTTGTTGGGGCGGGCAGATACGCAGTATTTT.

V gene TRBV29-1 combines with J gene TRBJ2-3; a possible D gene is TRBD1 (6 bases). The CDR3 length is 15 residues. From germline, CDR1 is SQVTM and CDR2 ANQGSEA. Trimming shortened V by 6 bases and J by 0 bases, and 16 bases separated the two germline ends. This CDR3 is CSVHRQDPSTDTQYF. The CDR3 DNA is TGCAGCGTACACCGACAGGACCCTAGCACAGATACGCAGTATTTT.

V is TRBV18 and J is TRBJ2-7, with TRBD1 matching 8 bases. There are 15 residues in the CDR3. J lost 4 bases, V lost 6 bases, and 11 bases had no gene match. The germline V gene has CDR1 KGHSH and CDR2 LQKENI. DNA of the CDR3: TGTGCCAGCTCCCTAGGACAGGGTGCAATGTACGAGCAGTACTTC. Its translation is CASSLGQGAMYEQYF.

Judged by abundance, this clonotype is medium-sized. The chain carries TRBV3-1 and TRBJ2-7; a weak D match, TRBD1 (6 bases). The germline V gene encodes CDR1 LGHDT and CDR2 YNNKEL (reference sequence). V dropped 4 bases and J dropped 3 bases, with 28 bases sitting between them. This CDR3 has 19 amino acids. CDR3 DNA sequence: TGTGCCAGCAGCCCGATGCCGAATTACATAGACAGGAGCGGCTACGAGCAGTACTTC. Its translation: CASSPMPNYIDRSGYEQYF.

This clonotype was seen ten or more times. The genes are TRBV9 and TRBJ1-1; 7 bases are shared with TRBD1. Looked up from germline, CDR1 is SGDLS and CDR2 is YYNGEE. The CDR3 contains 13 residues. V lost 3 bases and J lost 3; bases outside the gene matches: 2. The CDR3 DNA is TGTGCCAGCAGCGGACAGGGTTACACTGAAGCTTTCTTT. This encodes CASSGQGYTEAFF.

In its sample, this clonotype was seen many times. The chain uses TRBV5-5 and TRBJ2-1; D perhaps matches TRBD1 (5 bases). V gave up 6 bases and J gave up 9 bases, with 10 bases separating them. CDR1 is SGHKS, CDR2 YYEKEE, per germline (reference sequence). The CDR3 consists of 11 residues. The CDR3 DNA reads as TGTGCCAGCACTCCAGGGCGTGAGCAGTTCTTC. This encodes CASTPGREQFF.

This clonotype was counted between two and nine times. The chain combines TRBV12-3 or TRBV12-4 with TRBJ2-7; D tentatively reads TRBD1 or TRBD2 (6 bases each). The length of the CDR3 is 14 residues. V was shortened by 1 base and J by 6 bases, with 13 bases between the two germline ends. The CDR3 DNA is TGTGCCAGCAGTTTAGGGAGTGGGGGGCTCGAGCAGTACTTC. Amino acid sequence: CASSLGSGGLEQYF.

J is TRBJ1-2 and V is TRBV6-1, with 9 bases that match TRBD1. The V gene end was trimmed by 6 bases and the J gene end by 6 bases; junction bases not matched to a gene: 8. Germline CDR1 is MNHNS and CDR2 is SASEGT. The CDR3 length is 14 residues. CDR3 loop: CASSPWDRVHGYTF. The CDR3, as DNA: TGTGCCAGCAGCCCCTGGGACAGGGTGCATGGCTACACCTTC.

This clonotype was seen a handful of times. The chain has TRBV3-1 and TRBJ2-3; D may be TRBD2 (6 bases). CDR3 length: 18 amino acids. Trimming stripped 4 bases from V and 0 bases from J, with 20 bases between. Germline V gene sequence: CDR1 LGHDT, CDR2 YNNKEL (reference sequence). CDR3 sequence reads: CASSPGDRPYSSTDTQYF. The CDR3 DNA is TGTGCCAGCAGCCCGGGAGACCGCCCCTACTCTAGCACAGATACGCAGTATTTT.

This clonotype was counted only a few times. The chain carries TRBV5-4 and TRBJ2-1; possible D gene TRBD2, 5 bases. V lost 2 bases and J 14 bases, leaving 14 bases between the germline ends. This CDR3 comprises 12 residues. Germline loops: CDR1 SGHNT, CDR2 YYREEE (reference sequence). The CDR3 DNA follows: TGTGCCAGCAGCTTTCCCTCAGGAGGAGAGTTCTTC. It codes for CASSFPSGGEFF.

J is TRBJ2-1 and V is TRBV7-2, with TRBD2 identical over 9 bases. Germline CDR1 and CDR2: SGHTA and FQGNSA. The CDR3 loop spans 15 amino acids. Trimming removed 6 bases from V and 5 bases from J; junction bases left unmatched: 8. CDR3 DNA sequence: TGTGCCAGCAGGTTTAGCGGGAGCCCCAACAATGAGCAGTTCTTC. As protein: CASRFSGSPNNEQFF.

This chain connects TRBV11-2 to TRBJ2-1, with 13 nucleotides matching TRBD2. Trimming at V came to 5 bases and at J to 8 bases, leaving 21 bases not matched to a gene. This CDR3 is 20 amino acids long. Germline V gives CDR1 SGHAT, CDR2 FQNNGV. CDR3 DNA: TGTGCCAGCAGCAAAGGACTAGCGGGAGCCGGGCCAAGGGTGGGAGATGAGCAGTTCTTC. This sequence encodes CASSKGLAGAGPRVGDEQFF.

The table lists this clonotype with many counts. This chain connects TRBV27 to TRBJ2-7; maybe TRBD1 (6 bases). The CDR3 spans 13 residues. Trimming pared 2 bases from V and 1 base from J, leaving 6 bases between. CDR1 MNHEY and CDR2 SMNVEV come from the germline V gene (reference sequence). The CDR3 sequence is CASSLQGSYEQYF. As DNA, the CDR3 is TGTGCCAGCAGTTTACAGGGGTCCTACGAGCAGTACTTC.